There are a few counts of the clone carrying this T cell receptor beta chain. Germline CDR1 SGHTA, CDR2 FQGTGA. Trimming pared 3 bases from V and 7 bases from J, leaving 6 bases between. The CDR3 is 12 amino acids. The data originate from a study of T-cell memory formation after mild COVID-19. Barcoded TCR alpha and TCR beta cDNA libraries with UMIs came from 5'RACE using constant-segment primers. TCRdb fed the 5' RACE reads into MiXCR, producing one record per CDR3 protein. The repertoire holds some 160,000 distinct CDR3 sequences, roughly a third seen once, with around 12% in the top ten. The TCR sequence derives from an adult woman who had mild COVID-19 (a few samples of this study predate the infection). Cell type and time point are not known. The sample taken for sequencing was PBMCs or a T cell subset sorted from them (not recorded which). The chain recombines TRBV7-3 with TRBJ2-2; D gene ambiguous. This chain's CDR3 is CASSFRNGELFF. CDR3 in DNA: TGTGCCAGCAGCTTCCGCAACGGGGAGCTGTTTTTT.